This entry features one T cell receptor (beta chain) sequence. The antigen remains undetermined. The junction departs from germline at one end; a sequencing error may be responsible. This sample was included in a study of cytomegalovirus exposure and HLA in healthy donors. Study results and limitations: A prior analysis recorded that most TCR beta V segments were productive about 87% or about 30% of the time. Within a later analysis, the majority of CMV-associated TCR beta chains appeared HLA-restricted. Common viral pathogens seemed, in a later analysis, to connect with several of the most significant clusters. Apart from CMV serostatus, no immune exposure information was available.

The CDR3 runs 12 residues. Per the germline V gene, CDR1 is SEHNR and CDR2 is FQNEAQ (reference sequence). This PCR relied on a set of 60 Vbeta primers and 13 Jbeta primers. Profiled with immunoSEQ multiplex PCR; TCRdb holds only in-frame clones, not every one. Of approximately 130,000 clones in the sample, roughly 86% were seen once. This rearrangement joins TRBV7-9 to TRBJ1-2; a weak D match, TRBD1 (5 bases). The sequencing input was PBMCs. This sequence was found in a man between 18 and 29 years old in good health and CMV-seronegative. The CDR3, as DNA: TGTTCCAGCAGCCTGGACACCTATGGCTACACCTTC. Encoded protein: CSSSLDTYGYTF.